The source of this TCR beta chain is a study of Graves' ophthalmopathy and Graves' hyperthyroidism. The CDR3 consists of 16 residues. Looked up from germline, CDR1 is SGHRS and CDR2 is YFSETQ. V shed 2 bases and J shed 1 base, with 15 bases lying between them. For repertoire sequencing, the TCR beta CDR3 regions were amplified from RNA transcripts. HTBI primers primed a first-round RT-PCR, and a second-round multiplex PCR followed. From the multiplex PCR reads, TCRdb called clonotypes with MiXCR, one entry per CDR3 protein. Of a few hundred thousand distinct CDR3 sequences detected, about two fifths appear once; the ten largest clones hold about 4%.

The source is an adult man with Graves' hyperthyroidism. Sequencing input: peripheral blood or thyroid tissue (not recorded which). This rearrangement joins TRBV5-1 to TRBJ1-1, with D possibly matching TRBD1 (5 bases). The CDR3 region has the DNA TGCGCCAGCAGCTTTGGAGCGGGGGGGTCGAACACTGAAGCTTTCTTT. Translating it yields CASSFGAGGSNTEAFF.